The 28 T cell receptor beta chains below all came from one sample that was sequenced in a study of cytomegalovirus exposure and HLA in healthy donors. Primers included in the PCR were 60 Vbeta and 13 Jbeta primers. Assay used: immunoSEQ multiplex PCR; TCRdb lists only in-frame clones, some missing. The sample shows over 95,000 clones, more than 65% of them seen only once. Sequences were obtained from PBMCs. These receptor sequences come from a man aged 40-55 years in good health and CMV-seropositive.

This chain uses TRBV19 with TRBJ1-2; TRBD1 agrees at 8 bases. The CDR3 totals 14 residues. The ends lost 6 bases at V and 2 bases at J; junction bases unmatched: 5. The germline V gene has CDR1 LNHDA and CDR2 SQIVND (reference sequence). The CDR3 sequence is CASRRQGANYGYTF. CDR3 coding DNA: TGTGCCAGTAGAAGGCAGGGGGCGAACTATGGCTACACCTTC.

The V gene is TRBV9, the J gene TRBJ2-2; 12 bases agree with TRBD2. The CDR3 is 16 amino acids. Trimming removed 0 bases from V and 4 bases from J; junction bases left unmatched: 1. Germline V lookup: CDR1 SGDLS, CDR2 YYNGEE. DNA of the CDR3: TGTGCCAGCAGCGTAGGGACTAGCGGGATCACCGGGGAGCTGTTTTTT. It is translated as CASSVGTSGITGELFF. Together with reference TRBV9 and TRBJ2-2, the CDR3 gives the full variable domain: DSGVTQTPKHLITATGQRVTLRCSPRSGDLSVYWYQQSLDQGLQFLIQYYNGEERAKGNILERFSAQQFPDLHSELNLSSLELGDSALYFCASSVGTSGITGELFFGEGSRLTVL.

The CDR3 loop reads CASSLLAGGGYEQYF. The CDR3 region has the DNA TGTGCCAGCAGCTTACTAGCGGGGGGTGGCTACGAGCAGTACTTC. The genes are TRBV11-2 and TRBJ2-7, with 11 bases that match TRBD2. V was pared by 2 bases and J by 3 bases, with 3 bases of the junction left unmatched. Germline V gives CDR1 SGHAT, CDR2 FQNNGV. The CDR3 contains 15 residues.

The J gene is TRBJ1-3, the V gene TRBV9; possible D gene TRBD1, 5 bases. Germline V gene lookup returns CDR1 SGDLS and CDR2 YYNGEE. This CDR3 is 16 amino acids long. V lost 3 bases, J lost 4 bases, and 17 bases lay in between. The CDR3 sequence: CASSGRGDFSGNTIYF. The CDR3 DNA follows: TGTGCCAGCAGCGGGAGGGGTGATTTTTCGGGAAACACCATATATTTT.

This clone was seen only once. This chain's CDR3 is CASSSWTNSYEQYF. The CDR3, as DNA: TGTGCCAGCAGTTCCTGGACTAACTCCTACGAGCAGTACTTC. The chain has TRBV28 and TRBJ2-7, with a possible D match to TRBD2 (6 bases). Trimming left V 4 bases short and J 0 bases short, with 10 bases between. This CDR3 spans 14 amino acids. Germline CDR1 reads MDHEN; CDR2 reads SYDVKM.

This clone is a singleton in its sample. This rearrangement joins TRBV7-2 to TRBJ2-7, with 10 positions matching TRBD2. Unmatched junction bases numbered 6, after V lost 2 bases and J lost 2 bases. Germline-derived CDR1 and CDR2 are SGHTA and FQGNSA. The CDR3 totals 16 residues. The CDR3 DNA follows: TGTGCCAGCAGCTTATGGGGAAGCGGGGGGGCCTACGAGCAGTACTTC. The encoded protein is CASSLWGSGGAYEQYF.

The gene calls are TRBV9 and TRBJ2-5; maybe TRBD2 (5 bases). TRBJ2-7 explains the end of the DNA better; the J call may be wrong. CDR1 and CDR2 from the germline V gene are SGDLS and YYNGEE. CDR3 length equals 15 residues. The CDR3 protein is CASSARLEALYEQYF. CDR3 nucleotides: TGTGCCAGCAGCGCCCGGTTGGAGGCCCTCTACGAGCAGTACTTC.

The chain employs TRBV5-8 and TRBJ1-1; TRBD1 agrees at 8 bases. Germline trimming cut 2 bases from V and 2 bases from J; bases unmatched to any gene: 8. This CDR3 has 16 amino acids. The V gene's germline CDR1 is SGHTS and CDR2 YDEGEE. CDR3 in amino acids: CASSLRDRILNTEAFF. The CDR3 region has the DNA TGTGCCAGCAGCTTAAGGGACAGGATTTTAAACACTGAAGCTTTCTTT.

This clone was counted once. V is TRBV2 and J is TRBJ1-4; 7 bases line up with TRBD1. The germline V gene has CDR1 SNHLY and CDR2 FYNNEI. With 4 bases clipped from V and 0 bases from J, the junction kept 20 bases outside the gene matches. The CDR3 spans 21 residues. CDR3 coding DNA: TGTGCCAGCAGTGGAGTAGGGGGCGGAAGTAGGATAGGAGCAACTAATGAAAAACTGTTTTTT. This gives the protein CASSGVGGGSRIGATNEKLFF.

V usage is TRBV25-1 and J usage is TRBJ2-2; the match to TRBD2 covers 8 bases. Germline CDR1 is MGHDK and CDR2 is SYGVNS. The junction had 8 bases not matched to a gene; V was cut back by 1 base and J by 7 bases. CDR3 length equals 16 residues. The DNA of the CDR3 is TGTGCCAGCAGTGAATCCGGGACTAGGAGGATCGGGGAGCTGTTTTTT. Translating gives CASSESGTRRIGELFF.

The V and J genes are TRBV10-3 and TRBJ1-6; TRBD1 aligns across 7 bases. Germline V gives CDR1 ENHRY, CDR2 SYGVKD. With V trimmed by 2 bases and J by 6 bases, 1 base remained unmatched. The CDR3 sequence is 14 residues long. CDR3 residues: CAISEDRVNSPLHF. As DNA, the CDR3 is TGTGCCATCAGTGAGGACAGGGTTAATTCACCCCTCCACTTT.

The sample holds one count of this clone. The chain has TRBV6-1 and TRBJ1-6; D is possibly TRBD1 (5 bases). CDR1 MNHNS and CDR2 SASEGT come from the germline V gene. V gave up 4 bases and J gave up 0 bases, with 10 bases separating them. This CDR3 contains 16 residues. The CDR3 DNA sequence: TGTGCCAGCAGTGTAGACAGAAGCTCCTATAATTCACCCCTCCACTTT. This encodes CASSVDRSSYNSPLHF.

Remarks on this clone: Relative to the germline gene, one junction end is altered; a read error may explain this. The chain couples TRBV7-7 to TRBJ2-1, with a weak D call TRBD2 (6 bases). This CDR3 comprises 16 residues. In germline, CDR1 is SSHAT, CDR2 FNYEAQ (reference sequence). CDR3 residues: CASSLDGTPPYNEQFF. In DNA, the CDR3 is TGTGCTAGCAGCTTAGATGGGACTCCCCCCTACAATGAGCAGTTCTTC.

The rearrangement links TRBV7-2 to TRBJ1-4; weak D call: TRBD1 (5 bases). V gave up 5 bases and J gave up 2 bases, with 15 bases separating them. CDR3 length equals 16 residues. Germline V gene lookup returns CDR1 SGHTA and CDR2 FQGNSA. The CDR3 coding sequence is TGTGCCAGCAGCCGACCCGGCGGGGCCACTAATGAAAAACTGTTTTTT. The encoded protein is CASSRPGGATNEKLFF.

This chain links TRBV5-4 with TRBJ1-6; 8 positions match TRBD1. V lost 9 bases to trimming and J lost 4 bases; unmatched junction nucleotides: 12. The CDR3 runs 16 residues. CDR1 is SGHNT, CDR2 YYREEE, per germline (reference sequence). CDR3 DNA: TGTGCCACCGGGGGACAGGTCGGGACTTATAATTCACCCCTCCACTTT. Protein sequence: CATGGQVGTYNSPLHF. The full variable domain, rest sourced from reference TRBV5-4 and TRBJ1-6, is ETGVTQSPTHLIKTRGQQVTLRCSSQSGHNTVSWYQQALGQGPQFIFQYYREEENGRGNFPPRFSGLQFPNYSSELNVNALELDDSALYLCATGGQVGTYNSPLHFGNGTRLTVT.

The chain employs TRBV5-1 and TRBJ1-3; D may be TRBD1 (5 bases). Per the germline V gene, CDR1 is SGHRS and CDR2 is YFSETQ. Trimming took 5 bases from V and 0 from J, leaving 9 bases between them. The CDR3 consists of 14 residues. The CDR3 loop is CASRTGVSGNTIYF. In DNA, the CDR3 is TGCGCCAGCAGAACAGGAGTCTCTGGAAACACCATATATTTT.

The CDR3 region is CASSPRGRVNTEAFF. CDR3 sequence (DNA): TGTGCCAGTAGTCCCCGAGGCAGGGTGAACACTGAAGCTTTCTTT. V is TRBV19 and J is TRBJ1-1, with a weak D call TRBD1 (5 bases). From germline, CDR1 is LNHDA and CDR2 SQIVND (reference sequence). CDR3 size: 15 residues. Trimming shortened V by 5 bases and J by 0 bases, and 13 bases separated the two germline ends.

The V and J genes are TRBV7-9 and TRBJ2-7; D unclear. Between the trimmed V and J ends, which lost 2 bases and 4 bases, there was a span of 3 bases. From germline, CDR1 is SEHNR and CDR2 FQNEAQ (reference sequence). The CDR3 extends over 11 amino acids. DNA of the CDR3: TGTGCCAGCAGCTTACGGTACGAGCAGTACTTC. As protein: CASSLRYEQYF.

This clone was seen once. V usage is TRBV5-1 and J usage is TRBJ1-5, with 9 bases lining up with TRBD1. From germline, CDR1 is SGHRS and CDR2 YFSETQ. CDR3 length: 18 amino acids. Trimming cost V 0 bases and J 1 base; bases outside gene matches: 8. CDR3 DNA: TGCGCCAGCAGCTTGGCGCCCGCGGGACAGGGAAGCAATCAGCCCCAGCATTTT. It is translated as CASSLAPAGQGSNQPQHF.

The chain has TRBV7-2 and TRBJ2-5; the match to TRBD1 covers 7 bases. V was pared by 3 bases and J by 5 bases, with 6 bases of the junction left unmatched. The germline CDR1 and CDR2 sequences are SGHTA and FQGNSA. This CDR3 region has 14 residues. The CDR3: CASSFRYRGETQYF. The CDR3 DNA reads as TGTGCCAGCAGCTTCCGCTACAGGGGTGAGACCCAGTACTTC.

The chain carries TRBV6-5 and TRBJ2-5, with D perhaps matching TRBD2 (6 bases). Germline V gene lookup returns CDR1 MNHEY and CDR2 SVGAGI. The CDR3 extends over 12 amino acids. With 8 bases removed from V and 2 bases from J, the gap between germline ends came to 9 bases. CDR3 protein: CASGTFQETQYF. The CDR3 DNA sequence: TGTGCCAGCGGGACTTTTCAAGAGACCCAGTACTTC.

V usage is TRBV4-2 and J usage is TRBJ2-2; D remains ambiguous. V lost 2 bases and J 2 bases, leaving 9 bases between the germline ends. The germline V gene encodes CDR1 LGHNA and CDR2 YNFKEQ. CDR3 length equals 15 residues. CDR3 sequence (DNA): TGTGCCAGCAGCCAACTTCCAGATAACACCGGGGAGCTGTTTTTT. Translated, it gives CASSQLPDNTGELFF.

This clone was found once. V and J are TRBV4-3 and TRBJ2-7; 8 bases match TRBD1. The CDR3 spans 15 residues. The V segment lost 0 bases and the J segment 6 bases; nucleotides outside the gene matches: 7. The germline V gene has CDR1 LGHNA and CDR2 YSLEER. CDR3 nucleotide sequence: TGCGCCAGCAGCCAAGATTACAGGGGGGTCTCCGAGCAGTACTTC. It yields the protein CASSQDYRGVSEQYF.

This clone was seen a single time. The CDR3 DNA is TGTGCCAGCAGGGGACAGGGTGTATACGAGCAGTACTTC. This sequence encodes CASRGQGVYEQYF. The chain uses TRBV25-1 and TRBJ2-7, with 9 positions matching TRBD1. Trimming took 6 bases from V and 4 from J; bases not matched to a gene: 4. The CDR3 has 13 amino acids. The germline V gene has CDR1 MGHDK and CDR2 SYGVNS.

The chain employs TRBV6-5 and TRBJ2-7; possible D gene TRBD1, 5 bases. Trimming took off 2 bases at V and 5 bases at J, with 10 bases between the two ends. The germline V gene encodes CDR1 MNHEY and CDR2 SVGAGI. This CDR3 spans 13 amino acids. CDR3 in DNA: TGTGCCAGCAGTTACAACAGGCAACACGAGCAGTACTTC. Translating gives CASSYNRQHEQYF.

The chain joins TRBV19 to TRBJ2-1; D might be TRBD2 (6 bases). CDR3 length: 14 residues. Trimming took off 2 bases at V and 8 bases at J, with 13 bases between the two ends. Germline V lookup: CDR1 LNHDA, CDR2 SQIVND (reference sequence). The CDR3 DNA follows: TGTGCCAGTAGTATAAGGAGGAGGGTTGATGAGCAGTTCTTC. Translating gives CASSIRRRVDEQFF. Full variable domain (outside the CDR3, taken from reference TRBV19 and TRBJ2-1): DGGITQSPKYLFRKEGQNVTLSCEQNLNHDAMYWYRQDPGQGLRLIYYSQIVNDFQKGDIAEGYSVSREKKESFPLTVTSAQKNPTAFYLCASSIRRRVDEQFFGPGTRLTVL.

The rearrangement links TRBV19 to TRBJ2-1; D perhaps matches TRBD1 (5 bases). V was cut by 10 bases and J by 1 base, with 20 bases left in between. The CDR3 has 16 residues. From germline, CDR1 is LNHDA and CDR2 SQIVND (reference sequence). CDR3 in DNA: TGTGCCACCTCTAGGACCTTTCAGGGATCCTACAATGAGCAGTTCTTC. Translating gives CATSRTFQGSYNEQFF.

The rearrangement links TRBV27 to TRBJ2-7; tentative D call: TRBD2 (6 bases). In germline, CDR1 is MNHEY, CDR2 SMNVEV (reference sequence). This CDR3 region has 14 residues. The V end was cut by 3 bases, the J end by 6 bases, with 15 bases between. CDR3 in amino acids: CASSLGGGLVEQYF. The CDR3 bases are TGTGCCAGCAGTTTGGGGGGTGGGTTAGTCGAGCAGTACTTC.